The 31 T cell receptor beta chains listed next were all sequenced from one sample in a study of cytomegalovirus exposure and HLA in healthy donors. Researchers ran the PCR with 60 Vbeta and 13 Jbeta primers. Only in-frame clones appear in the TCRdb table, and some are missing; sequencing was by immunoSEQ multiplex PCR. Among roughly 140,000 clones listed, over 55% were seen once. Sequencing used PBMCs. The source is a man aged 35 to 55 in good health and CMV-seronegative.

The chain carries TRBV2 and TRBJ1-3; D is uncertain. The CDR3 runs to 16 residues. V was pared by 0 bases and J by 0 bases, with 9 bases between. CDR1 and CDR2 from the germline V gene are SNHLY and FYNNEI. CDR3 sequence (DNA): TGTGCCAGCAGTGAAGCGCCCGGGATCTCTGGAAACACCATATATTTT. Amino acids: CASSEAPGISGNTIYF.

J is TRBJ1-5 and V is TRBV11-2; D remains unclear. The germline V gene has CDR1 SGHAT and CDR2 FQNNGV. V lost 0 bases and J 6 bases, leaving 15 bases between the germline ends. The CDR3 contains 16 residues. The CDR3 loop is CASSLDGLGSGQPQHF. Written as DNA, the CDR3 is TGTGCCAGCAGCTTAGATGGTTTAGGATCGGGTCAGCCCCAGCATTTT.

The J gene is TRBJ2-3, the V gene TRBV5-3, with D unclear. TRBV5-3 is annotated as an ORF whose role is uncertain. This CDR3 comprises 18 residues. V lost 7 bases and J 2 bases, leaving 26 bases between the germline ends. CDR3 bases: TGTGCCAGATTTACCCCAAGGCGGCCTTCCATACTCACAGATACGCAGTATTTT. This translates into CARFTPRRPSILTDTQYF.

The chain recombines TRBV4-2 with TRBJ2-3, with D possibly matching TRBD2 (6 bases). From germline, CDR1 is LGHNA and CDR2 YNFKEQ. The V end was cut by 4 bases, the J end by 3 bases, with 8 bases between. There are 13 residues in the CDR3. DNA of the CDR3: TGTGCCAGCAGCCGACTAGGGACAGATACGCAGTATTTT. Protein sequence: CASSRLGTDTQYF.

This chain uses TRBV7-9 with TRBJ1-1; D gene unclear. CDR1 and CDR2 (germline): SEHNR, FQNEAQ (reference sequence). The CDR3 is made up of 13 amino acids. Deletions cut 6 bases from V and 6 bases from J, with 14 bases between. CDR3 sequence reads: CASSLSQRAEAFF. The DNA of the CDR3 is TGTGCCAGCAGTCTTTCTCAACGGGCTGAAGCTTTCTTT.

V and J are TRBV11-3 and TRBJ2-7; D not resolved. CDR1 is SGHNT, CDR2 YENEEA, per germline. CDR3 size: 14 residues. Trimming removed 5 bases from V and 3 bases from J, with 14 bases in between. Here the CDR3 DNA reads TGTGCCAGCAGCCCGGTTGGTCTCTACTACGAGCAGTACTTC. Its translation is CASSPVGLYYEQYF.

V gene TRBV6-5 combines with J gene TRBJ1-2; D gene unclear. Germline-derived CDR1 and CDR2 are MNHEY and SVGAGI. CDR3 length equals 14 residues. V lost 6 bases and J lost 4, with 15 bases in between. The DNA for the CDR3 is TGTGCCAGCAGCCCATCAGAACCGATCTATGGCTACACCTTC. Amino acids: CASSPSEPIYGYTF.

The chain combines TRBV9 with TRBJ2-7, with 8 bases that match TRBD2. V dropped 0 bases and J dropped 5; count of bases not matched to a gene: 13. Germline V lookup: CDR1 SGDLS, CDR2 YYNGEE. This CDR3 is 17 amino acids long. CDR3 loop: CASSVVDGGASGNEQYF. The CDR3, as DNA: TGTGCCAGCAGCGTAGTCGACGGGGGGGCCTCGGGCAACGAGCAGTACTTC.

The rearrangement joins TRBV25-1 to TRBJ2-2; weak D call: TRBD2 (6 bases). The V gene lost 3 bases and the J gene lost 1 base, with 12 bases spanning the gap. CDR3 length: 16 amino acids. The germline gives CDR1 MGHDK, CDR2 SYGVNS. In DNA, the CDR3 is TGTGCCAGCAGTGATCGGAATAGCGGGAACACCGGGGAGCTGTTTTTT. Residues: CASSDRNSGNTGELFF. The full variable domain, with the rest looked up from reference TRBV25-1 and TRBJ2-2, is EADIYQTPRYLVIGTGKKITLECSQTMGHDKMYWYQQDPGMELHLIHYSYGVNSTEKGDLSSESTVSRIRTEHFPLTLESARPSHTSQYLCASSDRNSGNTGELFFGEGSRLTVL.

V is TRBV5-1 and J is TRBJ2-2, with 8 bases lining up with TRBD2. The CDR3 spans 16 residues. Germline V gene data show CDR1 as SGHRS and CDR2 as YFSETQ. The V and J ends lost 0 bases and 8 bases, in that order; junction bases with no gene match: 9. The CDR3 DNA is TGCGCCAGCAGCTTGGAGGCTAGCGGGCGGGGGGGGGAGCTGTTTTTT. This codes for CASSLEASGRGGELFF.

This clone was detected only once. CDR3 region: CASRRDRDYQPQHF. DNA of the CDR3: TGTGCCAGTAGACGGGACAGGGATTATCAGCCCCAGCATTTT. The chain is built from TRBV19 and TRBJ1-5, with 9 bases aligning to TRBD1. The CDR3 is 14 amino acids. V lost 6 bases and J lost 5; bases outside the gene matches: 5. Germline-derived CDR1 and CDR2 are LNHDA and SQIVND (reference sequence).

This clone has just a few counts. The chain is built from TRBV6-5 and TRBJ1-6; 7 positions agree with TRBD1. CDR1 and CDR2 from the germline V gene are MNHEY and SVGAGI. The CDR3 length is 13 residues. Trimming removed 10 bases from V and 7 bases from J; junction bases left unmatched: 7. The CDR3 loop is CATLRGVNSPLHF. The DNA for the CDR3 is TGTGCCACCCTCAGGGGGGTCAATTCACCCCTCCACTTT.

The chain has TRBV18 and TRBJ2-5, with 7 bases matching TRBD2. CDR3 size: 16 residues. The V and J ends lost 1 base and 4 bases, in that order; junction bases with no gene match: 9. The germline V gene encodes CDR1 KGHSH and CDR2 LQKENI. The CDR3 sequence: CASSPQTSSFTETQYF. The CDR3 region has the DNA TGTGCCAGCTCACCACAGACTAGCTCTTTTACAGAGACCCAGTACTTC.

This clone was seen a handful of times. The J gene is TRBJ1-1, the V gene TRBV6-5; possibly TRBD1 for D (6 bases). Deletions cut 5 bases from V and 7 bases from J, with 14 bases between. This CDR3 is built from 13 residues. Germline CDR1 MNHEY, CDR2 SVGAGI. CDR3 coding DNA: TGTGCCAGCAGTAAACGTAGGGGGTGTGAAGCTTTCTTT. Encoded protein: CASSKRRGCEAFF.

The V and J genes are TRBV6-1 and TRBJ1-4, with D uncertain. Between the trimmed V and J ends, which lost 5 bases and 0 bases, there was a span of 4 bases. The germline V gene encodes CDR1 MNHNS and CDR2 SASEGT. This CDR3 contains 13 residues. The CDR3 DNA sequence: TGTGCCAGCAGTCCGTCAACTAATGAAAAACTGTTTTTT. Its translation is CASSPSTNEKLFF.

This clone has only one observation. The V and J genes are TRBV6-5 and TRBJ2-4, with 7 nucleotides matching TRBD1. V was pared by 5 bases and J by 8 bases, with 6 bases of the junction left unmatched. This CDR3 has 13 amino acids. The germline CDR1 and CDR2 sequences are MNHEY and SVGAGI. The CDR3 loop is CASSPNRGDIQYF. CDR3 DNA sequence: TGTGCCAGCAGTCCCAACAGGGGTGACATTCAGTACTTC.

This clone occurred a few times. The chain uses TRBV5-5 and TRBJ1-6, with a weak D call TRBD1 (6 bases). The CDR3 runs 15 residues. CDR1 SGHKS and CDR2 YYEKEE come from the germline V gene (reference sequence). V gave up 4 bases and J gave up 1 base, with 9 bases separating them. The CDR3 loop reads CASSVGQSYNSPLHF. CDR3 nucleotides: TGTGCCAGCAGCGTCGGACAGTCCTATAATTCACCCCTCCACTTT.

V gene TRBV19 combines with J gene TRBJ1-2; D call uncertain. V shed 3 bases and J shed 10 bases, with 9 bases lying between them. CDR3 length: 11 amino acids. Germline CDR1 is LNHDA and CDR2 is SQIVND (reference sequence). In DNA form, the CDR3 reads TGTGCCAGTAGTATCGGCGGGGTCTACACCTTC. Amino acid sequence: CASSIGGVYTF.

Only a few counts were recorded for this clone. In nucleotides, the CDR3 is TGCGCCACCGCCGGACAGGGGGTTTCACCCCTCCACTTT. The encoded protein is CATAGQGVSPLHF. V is TRBV10-1 and J is TRBJ1-6, with 10 nucleotides matching TRBD1. With V trimmed by 10 bases and J by 9 bases, 6 bases remained unmatched. CDR1 WNHNN and CDR2 SYGVQD come from the germline V gene (reference sequence). CDR3 length: 13 residues.

The rearrangement joins TRBV2 to TRBJ1-1, with D possibly being TRBD1 (6 bases). In germline, CDR1 is SNHLY, CDR2 FYNNEI. The CDR3 has 16 amino acids. Trimming removed 6 bases from V and 2 bases from J, with 19 bases in between. The CDR3 loop reads CASSETPTGVNTEAFF. CDR3 coding DNA: TGTGCCAGCAGCGAAACGCCGACAGGAGTAAACACTGAAGCTTTCTTT.

This clone has only a few counts. The rearrangement uses TRBV9 and TRBJ1-4, with D perhaps matching TRBD1 (6 bases). Trimming removed 0 bases at V and 7 bases at J, with 7 bases between. Germline V gene lookup returns CDR1 SGDLS and CDR2 YYNGEE. The CDR3 loop spans 13 amino acids. The CDR3 sequence is CASSVEGGEKLFF. The CDR3 DNA reads TGTGCCAGCAGCGTAGAAGGGGGTGAAAAACTGTTTTTT. Combining the CDR3 with reference TRBV9 and TRBJ1-4 gives the whole variable domain DSGVTQTPKHLITATGQRVTLRCSPRSGDLSVYWYQQSLDQGLQFLIQYYNGEERAKGNILERFSAQQFPDLHSELNLSSLELGDSALYFCASSVEGGEKLFFGSGTQLSVL.

The CDR3 nucleotides are TGTGCCAGCAGCTCGTACCAGGGCGGGACAGGGCTCTCCTACGAGCAGTACTTC. Translation: CASSSYQGGTGLSYEQYF. The chain carries TRBV7-9 and TRBJ2-7, with 9 positions matching TRBD1. V gave up 4 bases and J gave up 0 bases; unmatched junction bases: 13. Germline CDR1 and CDR2: SEHNR and FQNEAQ (reference sequence). The CDR3 is 18 residues long.

This clone has a single count. CDR3 residues: CASSDGGDRGDKVSLMNTEAFF. In DNA form, the CDR3 reads TGCGCCAGCAGCGATGGTGGGGACAGGGGAGACAAAGTGAGTTTAATGAACACTGAAGCTTTCTTT. The chain uses TRBV5-1 and TRBJ1-1, with 10 bases that match TRBD1. Germline CDR1 SGHRS, CDR2 YFSETQ. The CDR3 has 22 residues. The V gene end was trimmed by 4 bases and the J gene end by 0 bases; junction bases not matched to a gene: 24. Complete variable domain (other parts from reference TRBV5-1 and TRBJ1-1): KAGVTQTPRYLIKTRGQQVTLSCSPISGHRSVSWYQQTPGQGLQFLFEYFSETQRNKGNFPGRFSGRQFSNSRSEMNVSTLELGDSALYLCASSDGGDRGDKVSLMNTEAFFGQGTRLTVV.

The V and J genes are TRBV19 and TRBJ1-5; tentatively, D is TRBD1 (5 bases). V was shortened by 6 bases and J by 0 bases, with 18 bases between the two germline ends. CDR3 length: 17 residues. Germline values: CDR1 LNHDA, CDR2 SQIVND (reference sequence). The CDR3, as DNA: TGTGCCAGTAGCCCCCCTACTTGGCAGGGTAGCAATCAGCCCCAGCATTTT. Protein product: CASSPPTWQGSNQPQHF.

The genes are TRBV4-2 and TRBJ1-3; D remains unclear. Per the germline V gene, CDR1 is LGHNA and CDR2 is YNFKEQ. The CDR3 contains 15 residues. V gave up 3 bases and J gave up 0 bases, with 9 bases separating them. For the CDR3, the DNA is TGTGCCAGCAGCCAGCACGGAGACTCTGGAAACACCATATATTTT. Translated, it gives CASSQHGDSGNTIYF.

This chain joins TRBV2 and TRBJ1-2, with TRBD1 matching over 11 bases. The ends lost 4 bases at V and 7 bases at J; junction bases unmatched: 5. Per the germline V gene, CDR1 is SNHLY and CDR2 is FYNNEI. The CDR3 extends over 14 amino acids. The CDR3 is CASSVRTGGFGYTF. Written as DNA, the CDR3 is TGTGCCAGCAGTGTACGGACAGGGGGCTTTGGCTACACCTTC. Full variable domain (remainder filled in from reference TRBV2 and TRBJ1-2): EPEVTQTPSHQVTQMGQEVILRCVPISNHLYFYWYRQILGQKVEFLVSFYNNEISEKSEIFDDQFSVERPDGSNFTLKIRSTKLEDSAMYFCASSVRTGGFGYTFGSGTRLTVV.

This chain links TRBV4-3 with TRBJ1-2, with D possibly being TRBD1 (5 bases). Germline V gives CDR1 LGHNA, CDR2 YSLEER. Between the trimmed V and J ends, which lost 4 bases and 8 bases, there was a span of 17 bases. The CDR3 has 14 amino acids. CDR3: CASSLGRGGYGYTF. CDR3 DNA: TGCGCCAGCAGCCTAGGACGGGGGGGATACGGCTACACCTTC.

The rearrangement links TRBV19 to TRBJ1-1, with a tentative D call TRBD1 (5 bases). Germline V gene lookup returns CDR1 LNHDA and CDR2 SQIVND (reference sequence). This CDR3 is built from 13 residues. Trimming left V 6 bases short and J 1 base short, with 9 bases between. The CDR3 here is CASSEDRNTEAFF. In DNA form, the CDR3 reads TGTGCCAGTAGCGAAGACAGGAACACTGAAGCTTTCTTT.

The rearrangement uses TRBV30 and TRBJ1-1; D unresolved. This CDR3 is 12 amino acids long. Germline V gene sequence: CDR1 GTSNPN, CDR2 SVGIG (reference sequence). Trimming removed 3 bases at V and 5 bases at J, with 10 bases between. This chain's CDR3 is CAWRPEGTEAFF. In nucleotides, the CDR3 is TGTGCCTGGAGACCCGAGGGAACTGAAGCTTTCTTT.

The gene calls are TRBV6-4 and TRBJ2-2, with 11 nucleotides matching TRBD1. In germline, CDR1 is MRHNA, CDR2 SNTAGT. The CDR3 runs 17 residues. Trimming removed 4 bases from V and 0 bases from J; junction bases left unmatched: 4. In DNA form, the CDR3 reads TGTGCCAGCAGTGCCGGGACAGGGGGGCCGAACACCGGGGAGCTGTTTTTT. This translates into CASSAGTGGPNTGELFF.

J is TRBJ2-7 and V is TRBV5-6; a weak D match, TRBD1 (6 bases). The germline V gene encodes CDR1 SGHDT and CDR2 YYEEEE. The CDR3 contains 14 residues. V gave up 0 bases and J gave up 6 bases, with 13 bases separating them. For the CDR3, the DNA is TGTGCCAGCAGCTTGGTGGGGGCGCAGCGCGAGCAGTACTTC. Translation gives CASSLVGAQREQYF. The full variable domain, with the rest looked up from reference TRBV5-6 and TRBJ2-7, is DAGVTQSPTHLIKTRGQQVTLRCSPKSGHDTVSWYQQALGQGPQFIFQYYEEEERQRGNFPDRFSGHQFPNYSSELNVNALLLGDSALYLCASSLVGAQREQYFGPGTRLTVT.